The 14 T cell receptor beta chains listed next were all sequenced from one sample in a study of blood T cell repertoires in COVID-19. Some clones are missing from TCRdb's copy, which holds only in-frame ones; the method was immunoSEQ multiplex PCR. Of more than 110,000 clones in the sample, about three quarters were seen once. Sequencing was carried out using peripheral blood. These receptors all stem from a woman aged 80 or older with active or convalescent COVID-19.

The chain employs TRBV9 and TRBJ2-3; no clear D. The CDR3 consists of 14 residues. Trimming removed 0 bases from V and 0 bases from J, with 5 bases in between. Germline CDR1 SGDLS, CDR2 YYNGEE. CDR3 nucleotide sequence: TGTGCCAGCAGCGTAGAACAGAGCACAGATACGCAGTATTTT. Protein sequence: CASSVEQSTDTQYF.

The CDR3 sequence: CASSLPRPGPETQYF. The DNA for the CDR3 is TGTGCCAGCAGCCTCCCCCGTCCGGGTCCAGAGACCCAGTACTTC. The rearrangement links TRBV3-1 (or the pseudogene TRBV3-2) to TRBJ2-5; no clear D gene. Germline V gene sequence: CDR1 LGHDT, CDR2 YNNKEL (reference sequence). Deletions cut 4 bases from V and 4 bases from J, with 16 bases between. The CDR3 contains 15 residues.

This chain joins TRBV5-1 and TRBJ1-1; the match to TRBD1 covers 9 bases. Germline loops: CDR1 SGHRS, CDR2 YFSETQ. The CDR3 loop spans 15 amino acids. J lost 1 base, V lost 4 bases, and 5 bases had no gene match. In DNA form, the CDR3 reads TGCGCCAGCAGCCCTAAGGGACAGGGGAACACTGAAGCTTTCTTT. This gives the protein CASSPKGQGNTEAFF.

The chain joins TRBV6-6 to TRBJ1-5; tentatively, D is TRBD1 (5 bases). The CDR3 loop spans 15 amino acids. Trimming shortened V by 8 bases and J by 0 bases, and 14 bases separated the two germline ends. Germline V gene lookup returns CDR1 MNHNY and CDR2 SVGAGI (reference sequence). CDR3 DNA: TGTGCCAGCTCTCTCACAGGTCATAGCAATCAGCCCCAGCATTTT. It is translated as CASSLTGHSNQPQHF.

This clone turned up a few times. The chain uses TRBV7-9 and TRBJ1-5; the match to TRBD1 covers 7 bases. V lost 5 bases and J lost 4; bases outside the gene matches: 8. This CDR3 comprises 15 residues. CDR1 and CDR2 (germline): SEHNR, FQNEAQ (reference sequence). The CDR3: CASSGETGFNQPQHF. The DNA of the CDR3 is TGTGCCAGCAGCGGAGAGACAGGGTTTAATCAGCCCCAGCATTTT.

The chain links TRBV9 to TRBJ1-5; D gene uncertain. Germline CDR1 is SGDLS and CDR2 is YYNGEE. This CDR3 spans 15 amino acids. The germline V and J ends were trimmed by 4 bases and 0 bases, with 11 bases remaining between them. CDR3 in amino acids: CASSPTGFSNQPQHF. The DNA for the CDR3 is TGTGCCAGCAGCCCCACGGGTTTTAGCAATCAGCCCCAGCATTTT. The full variable domain, rest sourced from reference TRBV9 and TRBJ1-5, is DSGVTQTPKHLITATGQRVTLRCSPRSGDLSVYWYQQSLDQGLQFLIQYYNGEERAKGNILERFSAQQFPDLHSELNLSSLELGDSALYFCASSPTGFSNQPQHFGDGTRLSIL.

V and J are TRBV6-5 and TRBJ2-1; 11 bases match TRBD1. Germline V gene data show CDR1 as MNHEY and CDR2 as SVGAGI. This CDR3 comprises 15 residues. The J segment lost 9 bases and the V segment lost 6 bases, leaving 10 bases of the junction unmatched. This CDR3 reads CASSNQGQGVGEQFF. DNA of the CDR3: TGTGCCAGCAGCAACCAGGGACAGGGGGTTGGTGAGCAGTTCTTC.

The chain combines TRBV5-1 with TRBJ2-7, with 10 bases fitting TRBD2. This CDR3 comprises 17 residues. The junction had 12 bases not matched to a gene; V was cut back by 4 bases and J by 2 bases. Germline lookup yields CDR1 SGHRS and CDR2 YFSETQ. Written as DNA, the CDR3 is TGCGCCAGCAGCACAACGGTGGCTAGCGGGGGACCCTACGAGCAGTACTTC. Translating it yields CASSTTVASGGPYEQYF.

This clone was counted a single time. The chain has TRBV7-9 and TRBJ2-7; the match to TRBD1 covers 9 bases. With V trimmed by 1 base and J by 2 bases, 3 bases remained unmatched. Germline-derived CDR1 and CDR2 are SEHNR and FQNEAQ (reference sequence). The CDR3 sequence is 15 residues long. The chain's CDR3 is CASSLEGTGTYEQYF. DNA of the CDR3: TGTGCCAGCAGCTTAGAAGGGACAGGGACCTACGAGCAGTACTTC.

The V gene is TRBV7-2, the J gene TRBJ2-1; D not certain. This CDR3 is 16 amino acids long. The V end lost 6 bases, the J end lost 7 bases, and 22 bases lay between the germline ends. From germline, CDR1 is SGHTA and CDR2 FQGNSA. The CDR3 nucleotides are TGTGCCAGCAGTTACCCCTTCCTTCGTAGGCGGAATGAGCAGTTCTTC. Its protein product is CASSYPFLRRRNEQFF. Filled out from reference TRBV7-2 and TRBJ2-1, the complete variable domain reads GAGVSQSPSNKVTEKGKDVELRCDPISGHTALYWYRQSLGQGLEFLIYFQGNSAPDKSGLPSDRFSAERTGGSVSTLTIQRTQQEDSAVYLCASSYPFLRRRNEQFFGPGTRLTVL.

The chain joins TRBV5-1 to TRBJ2-2, with 10 nucleotides matching TRBD1. CDR1 and CDR2 from the germline V gene are SGHRS and YFSETQ. The CDR3 totals 18 residues. V shed 2 bases, J shed 0 bases, and the junction held 7 bases outside the gene matches. The CDR3 sequence: CASSFSGTGASNTGELFF. The CDR3 coding sequence is TGCGCCAGCAGCTTCTCCGGGACAGGGGCATCGAACACCGGGGAGCTGTTTTTT.

This rearrangement joins TRBV19 to TRBJ1-2; 8 bases line up with TRBD1. The CDR3 is 15 residues long. The germline V gene encodes CDR1 LNHDA and CDR2 SQIVND (reference sequence). With 10 bases clipped from V and 6 bases from J, the junction kept 16 bases outside the gene matches. The CDR3 bases are TGTGCCACAAGCGAACCCAGGGGGCAGCGCGATGGCTACACCTTC. It yields the protein CATSEPRGQRDGYTF.

This clone was seen a few times. The chain carries TRBV19 and TRBJ1-5; 7 bases agree with TRBD1. V lost 5 bases, J lost 3 bases, and 7 bases stayed unmatched. The CDR3 runs to 15 residues. Germline lookup yields CDR1 LNHDA and CDR2 SQIVND (reference sequence). The CDR3 region has the DNA TGTGCCAGTAGTTCCGACAGGGATCCCAATCAGCCCCAGCATTTT. Translating it yields CASSSDRDPNQPQHF.

This sequence joins TRBV2 and TRBJ2-1; TRBD1 is a possible D gene (7 bases). The germline V and J ends were trimmed by 4 bases and 6 bases, with 13 bases remaining between them. Germline-derived CDR1 and CDR2 are SNHLY and FYNNEI. The CDR3 extends over 14 amino acids. The CDR3: CASSVGGQLNEQFF. DNA of the CDR3: TGTGCCAGCAGTGTGGGGGGACAGCTCAATGAGCAGTTCTTC.